Listed below are T cell receptor beta chains from one sample, sequenced in a study of shared clonotypes between healthy human individuals. Profiled with immunoSEQ multiplex PCR; TCRdb holds only in-frame clones, not every one. Of fewer than 3 million clones in the sample, about 90% were seen once. Specimen: naive CD4+ T cells from PBMCs. The receptors were gathered from a young man in good health. Some clones in this sample may be carry-over from other donors' samples. Both conserved end residues are part of each CDR3. Clone size is given for some rows only: seen once, a few or many times, or a class if the clone is expanded.

V,size,CDR3
TRBV7-3,NA,CASSLGQGRTEAFF
TRBV27,NA,CASSGTSLADTQYF
TRBV7-6,once,CASSTTGLRIYF
TRBV7-9,NA,CASRPPVRGSSYEQYF
TRBV7-2,NA,CASSLQGASQGTQYF
TRBV5-1,NA,CASRPTGGRDTEAFF
TRBV10-3,NA,CAISDGTSAQETQYF
TRBV5-6,NA,CASSTSSGSRGQYF
TRBV4-3,NA,CASSQEVRVNEQYF
TRBV4-1,NA,CASSQVGTGDEQYF
TRBV7-2,NA,CASSLFPGRRFVTQYF
TRBV7-3,NA,CASSPGTSGLNEQFF
TRBV15,NA,CATSSLTEAFF
TRBV5-1,NA,CASSRGRQVGGETQYF
TRBV10-3,NA,CAISEHGVTDTQYF
TRBV18,NA,CASSPTASYEQYF
TRBV5-4,NA,CASSLETVTYEQYF
TRBV7-3,NA,CASSTTGSSYNEQFF
TRBV29-1,NA,CSVGWGAGQPQHF
TRBV9,NA,CASSVEGGTFGETQYF
TRBV4-3,NA,CASSPAGTSGSGHTDTQYF
TRBV11-2,NA,CASSPPSGGTHYNEQFF
TRBV6-6,NA,CASSYSTSGLEQYF
TRBV7-9,NA,CASSPPGTGDNSPLHF
TRBV5-1,NA,CASSLETVRGTEAFF
TRBV5-1,NA,CASSLLSSDSTDTQYF
TRBV7-7,NA,CASSRQGSSTDTQYF
TRBV5-1,NA,CASSFITASGYNEQFF
TRBV29-1,few,CSARYSNQPQHF
TRBV5-1,NA,CASSLPLRGNEQFF
TRBV29-1,NA,CSVGTASSYNEQFF
TRBV7-2,NA,CASSAQGAGNQPQHF
TRBV25-1,NA,CASARRGGYGYTF
TRBV18,NA,CASSPYGTGAGETQYF
TRBV2,NA,CASSPSRGQGAGETQYF
TRBV7-2,NA,CASSAGQYYGYTF
TRBV9,NA,CASNARPNTGELFF
TRBV5-1,NA,CASSLGTEAFF
TRBV5-1,once,CASSLQQGAGYEQYF
TRBV5-1,NA,CASSLVGGQRPAEGYTF
TRBV29-1,NA,CSVAPQETQYF
TRBV19,NA,CASKTGWVNEQFF
TRBV7-3,NA,CASSLKVAGTDTQYF
TRBV7-6,NA,CASSRGRVDEQFF
TRBV28,NA,CASSTNQQGLSYNSPLHF
TRBV7-3,NA,CASRPEWGRDQSNQPQHF
TRBV5-1,NA,CASSLEAGNQPQHF
TRBV19,NA,CASGFAGANVLTF